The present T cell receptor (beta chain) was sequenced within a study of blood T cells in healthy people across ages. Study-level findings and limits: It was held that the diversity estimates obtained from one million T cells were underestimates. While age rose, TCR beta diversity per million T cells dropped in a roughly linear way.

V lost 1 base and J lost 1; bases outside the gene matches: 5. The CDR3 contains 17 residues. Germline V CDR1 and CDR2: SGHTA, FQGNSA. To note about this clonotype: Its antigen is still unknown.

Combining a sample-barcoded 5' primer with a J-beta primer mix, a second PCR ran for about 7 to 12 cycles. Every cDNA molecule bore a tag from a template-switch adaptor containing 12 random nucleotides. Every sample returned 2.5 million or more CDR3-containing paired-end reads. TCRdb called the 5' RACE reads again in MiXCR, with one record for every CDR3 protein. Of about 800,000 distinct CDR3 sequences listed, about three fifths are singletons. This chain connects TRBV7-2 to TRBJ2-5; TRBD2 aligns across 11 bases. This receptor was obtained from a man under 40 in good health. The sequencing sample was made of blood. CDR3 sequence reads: CASSLVRLAGGQETQYF. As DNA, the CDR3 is TGTGCCAGCAGCTTAGTCCGGCTAGCGGGGGGCCAAGAGACCCAGTACTTC.